This T cell receptor (beta chain) emerged from a study of vaccination and CD4 T cells after COVID-19. Study-wide results and caveats: Spike mono-reactivity was shown by 304 of 307 vaccine-specific clones in convalescent patients.

For this clonotype: Its target is not known. Its ends do not fully match the called genes, so a read error is possible.

Treatment reported: roughly nine-day PBMC culture with coronavirus spike peptide pools or control peptides (ViraFEST assay). ViraFEST used peptide pools to expand antigen-specific T cells and subsequently sequenced their TCRs. With the Oncomine TCR Beta short-read assay, DNA from cultured CD4+ T cells was sequenced. In TCRdb, the PCR reads were re-called with MiXCR into one record per CDR3 protein. The data contain approximately 16,000 distinct CDR3 sequences, about 48% of them seen just once; the ten biggest clones take up about 4%. The germline CDR1 and CDR2 sequences are DFQATT and SNEGSKA (reference sequence). The CDR3 loop spans 13 amino acids.

The sample in question was CD4+ T cells from blood, cultured in vitro, obtained before SARS-CoV-2 vaccination. The chain carries TRBV20-1 and TRBJ1-6, with D unclear. The sequence was collected from a human donor who had recovered from COVID-19. The CDR3 region is CSARGGFNSPPHF. The DNA for the CDR3 is TGCAGTGCTAGAGGGGGTTTTAATTCACCCCCCCACTTT.